This TCR beta chain appears in the sequencing data of a study of cytomegalovirus exposure and HLA in healthy donors. Germline V gives CDR1 SGHRS, CDR2 YFSETQ. The V gene lost 5 bases and the J gene lost 9 bases, with 15 bases spanning the gap. The CDR3 runs to 14 residues. The sample holds a few counts of this clone. The repertoire was sequenced with immunoSEQ multiplex PCR; TCRdb's copy has only in-frame clones and lacks some. Of roughly 130,000 clones detected, about four fifths appear once; the ten largest clones hold more than 1.4%. The sequencing sample was made of PBMCs. The receptor comes from a woman aged 25 to 39 in good health and CMV-seronegative. The genes are TRBV5-1 and TRBJ1-6; D perhaps matches TRBD1 (5 bases). The CDR3 protein is CASSKGLVTSPLHF. The CDR3 DNA sequence: TGCGCCAGCAGTAAGGGGCTGGTCACTTCACCCCTCCACTTT.